Described below is a single TCR beta chain sequence and its context. The antigen remains undetermined. This sample stems from a study of cytomegalovirus exposure and HLA in healthy donors. About the study: The roughly 120 validation repertoires used the same platform as the roughly 610 first-cohort repertoires, a later analysis reported.

The germline V gene encodes CDR1 GTSNPN and CDR2 SVGIG (reference sequence). This CDR3 has 17 amino acids. J gave up 3 bases and V 3 bases, and 9 bases lay outside the gene matches. Repertoires were generated with immunoSEQ multiplex PCR, while TCRdb's copy carries only in-frame clones and drops some. The table shows about 64,000 clones, with around 88% occurring only once. Study observations and caveats: Cytomegalovirus-associated TCR beta chains were listed, numbering under 200. Later, an analysis found that TCR clusters from the first cohort tended to co-occur in the 130 or so validation repertoires.

Sequenced: PBMCs. The clonotype originates from a woman aged 18-29 years in good health and CMV-seronegative. V is TRBV30 and J is TRBJ2-5; 14 bases line up with TRBD2. The CDR3 loop is CAWSQRTSGGWKETQYF. In DNA, the CDR3 is TGTGCCTGGAGCCAAAGGACTAGCGGGGGGTGGAAAGAGACCCAGTACTTC.